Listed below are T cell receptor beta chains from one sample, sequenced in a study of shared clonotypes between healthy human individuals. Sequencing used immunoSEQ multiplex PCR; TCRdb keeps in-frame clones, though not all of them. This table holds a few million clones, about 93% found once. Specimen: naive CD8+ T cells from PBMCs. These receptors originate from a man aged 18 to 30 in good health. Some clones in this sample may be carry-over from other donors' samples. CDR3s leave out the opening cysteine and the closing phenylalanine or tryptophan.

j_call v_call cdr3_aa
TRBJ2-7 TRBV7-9 ASSNRDGPYEQY
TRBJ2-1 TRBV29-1 SLGLLANEQF
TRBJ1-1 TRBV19 ASSSPPTGGNTEAF
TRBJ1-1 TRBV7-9 ASSVSTGTNTEAF
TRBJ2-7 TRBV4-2 ASSQISLPAGGSYEQY
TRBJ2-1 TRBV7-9 ASDGTVYNEQF
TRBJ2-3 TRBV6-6 ASSYSNPGLTDTQY
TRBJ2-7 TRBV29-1 SVVGGGIYEQY
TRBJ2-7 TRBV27 ASSSSLGGKQY
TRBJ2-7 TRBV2 ASSAPDGYEQY
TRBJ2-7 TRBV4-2 ASSQEEKIYEQY
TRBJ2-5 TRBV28 ASSSQWGTSGRALSETQY
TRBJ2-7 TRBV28 ASRTGQTIDYEQY
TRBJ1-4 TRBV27 ASSFHPGRQNEKLF
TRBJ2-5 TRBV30 AQGGVLETQY
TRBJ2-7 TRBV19 ASSNPFDVSYEQY
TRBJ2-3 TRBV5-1 ASSLAWSSGRIFTDTQY
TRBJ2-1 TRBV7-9 ASSLGGLAGESGNEQF
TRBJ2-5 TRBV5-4 ASSAWTGGTETQY
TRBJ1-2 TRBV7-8 ASSLGTGGLNYGYT
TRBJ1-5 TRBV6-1 ASSRGTPKGEPQH
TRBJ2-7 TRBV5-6 ASRRRADSSGSEQY
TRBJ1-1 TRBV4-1 ASSQTGSLAVYTEAF
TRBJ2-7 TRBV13 ASSLRDSYEQY
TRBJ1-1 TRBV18 ASSPSARNTEAF
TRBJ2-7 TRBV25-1 ASGPPWGEEFYEQY
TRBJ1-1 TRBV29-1 SVEPGRKPEAF
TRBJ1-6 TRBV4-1 ASSQVSGRHSPLH
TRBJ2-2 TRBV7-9 ASSSSGGRMPANTGELF
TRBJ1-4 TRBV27 ASSLGPGGEKLF
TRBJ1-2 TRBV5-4 ASSPQRKDYGYT
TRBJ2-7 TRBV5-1 ASSLDGDPYEQY
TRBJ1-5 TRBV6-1 ASSEAPRANQPQH
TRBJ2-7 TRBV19 ASSIGTPSYEQY
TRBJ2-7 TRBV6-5 ASSYTGRGSYEQY
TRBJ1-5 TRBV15 ATSRVRGWSQPQH
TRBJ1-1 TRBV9 ASSVFVGTVLNTEAF
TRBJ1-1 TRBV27 ASSSGAPEAF
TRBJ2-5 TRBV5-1 ASSLAEGETQY
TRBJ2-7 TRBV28 ASSFSRSYEQY
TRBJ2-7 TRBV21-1 ASDNYEQY
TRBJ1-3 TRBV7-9 ASSATGVTGNTIY
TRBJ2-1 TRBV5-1 ASSPRSPQNNEQF
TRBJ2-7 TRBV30 AWSTEAYEQY
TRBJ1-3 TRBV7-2 ASSLASGQWGNTIY
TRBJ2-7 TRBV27 ASRPSREWSYEQY
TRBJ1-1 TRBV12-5 ASGLGTATEAF
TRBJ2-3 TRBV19 ASSIDRTSGSTDTQY
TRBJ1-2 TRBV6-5 ASSYGQGDSSGYT
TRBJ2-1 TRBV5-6 ASSPGAVEQF
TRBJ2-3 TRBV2 ANTQAGRGDTQY
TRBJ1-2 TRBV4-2 ASSQGAPGYT